These 32 T cell receptor beta chains originate from one sample sequenced in a study of blood T cell repertoires in COVID-19. Clones were read by immunoSEQ multiplex PCR, and TCRdb kept only the in-frame ones, dropping some. This table holds 130,000 to 150,000 clones, roughly 90% found once. Sequenced sample: PBMCs or T cells enriched from blood (not recorded which). These receptor sequences come from a woman in her thirties with acute COVID-19.

This clone occurred once. This CDR3 is CASSQDREGRNTEAFF. The CDR3 region has the DNA TGCGCCAGCAGCCAAGATCGGGAGGGACGGAACACTGAAGCTTTCTTT. The V gene is TRBV4-3, the J gene TRBJ1-1; D is possibly TRBD1 (5 bases). The CDR3 contains 16 residues. Germline V gives CDR1 LGHNA, CDR2 YSLEER. V lost 0 bases, J lost 1 base, and 12 bases lay in between.

The chain is built from TRBV19 and TRBJ2-5; TRBD2 is a possible D gene (5 bases). Germline-derived CDR1 and CDR2 are LNHDA and SQIVND (reference sequence). V gave up 10 bases and J gave up 5 bases, with 17 bases separating them. The CDR3 has 13 residues. CDR3 DNA: TGTGCCACGAGCCAAGAAAGGAGGGAGACCCAGTACTTC. Amino acids: CATSQERRETQYF.

This chain joins TRBV2 and TRBJ1-3; 7 nucleotides line up with TRBD1. The CDR3 has 16 residues. Trimming took 6 bases from V and 0 from J; bases not matched to a gene: 8. In germline, CDR1 is SNHLY, CDR2 FYNNEI. CDR3 DNA sequence: TGTGCCAGCAGCCCGGGACAGCTAATCTCTGGAAACACCATATATTTT. Amino acids: CASSPGQLISGNTIYF.

This chain connects TRBV14 to TRBJ2-7, with D possibly matching TRBD2 (5 bases). CDR1 and CDR2 (germline): SGHDN, FVKESK. Trimming took 4 bases from V and 2 from J, leaving 15 bases between them. The CDR3 has 15 amino acids. The CDR3 DNA reads TGTGCCAGCAGCCTAGGGCGGGTTAAGACCTACGAGCAGTACTTC. Protein sequence: CASSLGRVKTYEQYF.

V usage is TRBV19 and J usage is TRBJ1-1, with D unclear. The CDR3 loop spans 12 amino acids. V lost 5 bases to trimming and J lost 11 bases, with 15 bases between them. CDR1 and CDR2 from the germline V gene are LNHDA and SQIVND (reference sequence). The CDR3 reads CASSGSRVQAFF. CDR3 DNA sequence: TGTGCCAGTAGTGGGAGTAGGGTACAGGCTTTCTTT.

This clone appeared once. V gene TRBV12-3 or TRBV12-4 combines with J gene TRBJ1-1, with D hard to call. V shed 7 bases and J shed 4 bases, with 7 bases lying between them. The CDR3 loop spans 11 amino acids. CDR3 DNA sequence: TGTGCCAGCAACCGGGGCACTGAAGCTTTCTTT. Translated: CASNRGTEAFF.

The chain uses TRBV28 and TRBJ1-5; D may be TRBD1 (6 bases). V was shortened by 5 bases and J by 7 bases, with 18 bases between the two germline ends. This CDR3 has 15 residues. Looked up from germline, CDR1 is MDHEN and CDR2 is SYDVKM. In DNA form, the CDR3 reads TGTGCCAGCAGTCCTACAGGGCCCGTGGGCCAGCCCCAGCATTTT. It is translated as CASSPTGPVGQPQHF.

The V call is TRBV19, the J call TRBJ2-7, with D perhaps TRBD2 (5 bases). This CDR3 comprises 16 residues. CDR1 is LNHDA and CDR2 is SQIVND in the germline V gene (reference sequence). Trimming removed 5 bases at V and 2 bases at J, with 19 bases between. The CDR3, as DNA: TGTGCCAGTAGTGCCAAACTAGGGTCCTCTCCCTACGAGCAGTACTTC. Translating it yields CASSAKLGSSPYEQYF.

The chain links TRBV19 to TRBJ1-1; D gene unclear. The CDR3 totals 14 residues. Germline CDR1 reads LNHDA; CDR2 reads SQIVND (reference sequence). Trimming took 3 bases from V and 0 from J, leaving 8 bases between them. The CDR3 DNA reads TGTGCCAGTAGTATGAGGGCGGTGAACACTGAAGCTTTCTTT. Translation gives CASSMRAVNTEAFF.

The chain uses TRBV5-4 and TRBJ2-3; 9 bases line up with TRBD1. V shed 5 bases and J 12 bases; nucleotides not matched to a gene: 7. Germline V CDR1 and CDR2: SGHNT, YYREEE (reference sequence). The CDR3 has 12 residues. CDR3 DNA sequence: TGTGCCAGCAGTCCGGACAGGGGACTTCAGTATTTT. Translated, it gives CASSPDRGLQYF.

This chain uses TRBV25-1 with TRBJ2-7; 12 bases agree with TRBD1. Germline lookup yields CDR1 MGHDK and CDR2 SYGVNS. This CDR3 spans 16 amino acids. The trim removed 2 bases at V and 3 bases at J, leaving 5 bases unmatched. The CDR3 sequence: CASSEIGTGGVYEQYF. Written as DNA, the CDR3 is TGTGCCAGCAGTGAAATTGGGACAGGGGGCGTCTACGAGCAGTACTTC.

The chain uses TRBV7-9 and TRBJ1-3; 8 bases map to TRBD1. The CDR3 is 17 amino acids. With V trimmed by 0 bases and J by 5 bases, 9 bases remained unmatched. CDR1 is SEHNR and CDR2 is FQNEAQ in the germline V gene (reference sequence). CDR3 amino acids: CASSLAAQDRDRNTIYF. The CDR3 nucleotides are TGTGCCAGCAGCTTAGCGGCTCAGGACAGGGATAGAAACACCATATATTTT. The full variable domain, completed using reference TRBV7-9 and TRBJ1-3, is DTGVSQNPRHKITKRGQNVTFRCDPISEHNRLYWYRQTLGQGPEFLTYFQNEAQLEKSRLLSDRFSAERPKGSFSTLEIQRTEQGDSAMYLCASSLAAQDRDRNTIYFGEGSWLTVV.

Details on this clone: One end of the junction varies from germline; a read error may be responsible. The chain has TRBV30 and TRBJ2-7; D remains ambiguous. CDR3 size: 12 residues. Germline CDR1 reads GTSNPN; CDR2 reads SVGIG (reference sequence). The CDR3 DNA follows: TGTGCCTGGACCTCCGAGTCCTCCGAGCAGTACTTC. It translates to CAWTSESSEQYF.

The chain joins TRBV7-9 to TRBJ2-1; 7 bases line up with TRBD2. This CDR3 has 14 residues. Germline CDR1 is SEHNR and CDR2 is FQNEAQ (reference sequence). V was pared by 5 bases and J by 4 bases, with 5 bases of the junction left unmatched. The CDR3 spells CASSPGGGYNEQFF. The DNA for the CDR3 is TGTGCCAGCAGCCCGGGGGGAGGGTACAATGAGCAGTTCTTC.

This sequence joins TRBV5-1 and TRBJ2-1, with 13 bases lining up with TRBD2. J lost 6 bases, V lost 0 bases, and 15 bases had no gene match. The CDR3 spans 20 residues. Per germline, CDR1 SGHRS and CDR2 YFSETQ. The CDR3 sequence is CASSLGLGLAGFSMPNEQFF. CDR3 coding DNA: TGCGCCAGCAGCTTGGGGCTGGGACTAGCGGGATTCTCCATGCCCAATGAGCAGTTCTTC.

This sequence joins TRBV12-3 or TRBV12-4 and TRBJ1-1; D unclear. Trimming took 4 bases from V and 2 from J, leaving 8 bases between them. The CDR3 is 13 amino acids. The CDR3 spells CASSSQDNTEAFF. The CDR3 region has the DNA TGTGCCAGCAGTTCTCAGGATAACACTGAAGCTTTCTTT.

The rearrangement uses TRBV28 and TRBJ2-4; TRBD1 matches 8 bases. V was pared by 6 bases and J by 8 bases, with 9 bases of the junction left unmatched. Looked up from germline, CDR1 is MDHEN and CDR2 is SYDVKM. The CDR3 covers 14 residues. The CDR3 bases are TGTGCCAGCAGCCAAGCAGGGGGCATTGACATTCAGTACTTC. This encodes CASSQAGGIDIQYF.

This sequence joins TRBV28 and TRBJ1-4; D might be TRBD1 (5 bases). CDR1 is MDHEN and CDR2 is SYDVKM in the germline V gene. The CDR3 runs 17 residues. The ends were cut back, 3 bases at V and 0 bases at J, with 14 bases in the middle. CDR3 DNA sequence: TGTGCCAGCAGTTTGGGGCAGGGTTCTTCAACTAATGAAAAACTGTTTTTT. Amino acid sequence: CASSLGQGSSTNEKLFF.

The chain recombines TRBV28 with TRBJ1-3, with D possibly TRBD1 on 6 matching bases. V lost 6 bases and J lost 2, with 11 bases in between. The germline CDR1 and CDR2 sequences are MDHEN and SYDVKM. This CDR3 is built from 14 residues. CDR3 protein: CASRLTGTGNTIYF. The CDR3 nucleotides read TGTGCCAGCAGGCTAACAGGGACTGGAAACACCATATATTTT.

V is TRBV10-3 and J is TRBJ2-2, with D possibly TRBD1 on 5 matching bases. The CDR3 sequence is 12 residues long. Germline V CDR1 and CDR2: ENHRY, SYGVKD. Trimming left V 11 bases short and J 3 bases short, with 10 bases between. The CDR3 loop is CAVQVDTGELFF. In DNA form, the CDR3 reads TGTGCCGTACAGGTAGACACCGGGGAGCTGTTTTTT.

The chain carries TRBV20-1 and TRBJ2-1; 7 bases match TRBD2. This CDR3 is built from 14 residues. From germline, CDR1 is DFQATT and CDR2 SNEGSKA (reference sequence). V gave up 3 bases and J gave up 4 bases; unmatched junction bases: 6. CDR3 nucleotide sequence: TGCAGTGCTAGTTGGGCGGGGGAATACAATGAGCAGTTCTTC. Its protein product is CSASWAGEYNEQFF.

In its sample, this clone was seen once. The chain uses TRBV7-9 and TRBJ2-6; no clear D. This CDR3 region has 16 residues. Trimming cost V 3 bases and J 0 bases, with 9 bases left between them. CDR1 SEHNR and CDR2 FQNEAQ come from the germline V gene (reference sequence). In DNA form, the CDR3 reads TGTGCCAGCAGCTTGCCCTCGAGCTCTGGGGCCAACGTCCTGACTTTC. Translating gives CASSLPSSSGANVLTF.

J is TRBJ2-7 and V is TRBV12-3 or TRBV12-4, with no clear D. Trimming took off 7 bases at V and 0 bases at J, with 10 bases between the two ends. CDR3 length equals 13 residues. Here the CDR3 DNA reads TGTGCCAGCACAGGATCATTCTCCTACGAGCAGTACTTC. The encoded protein is CASTGSFSYEQYF.

V and J are TRBV6-5 and TRBJ2-3, with 9 bases identical to TRBD1. CDR1 MNHEY and CDR2 SVGAGI come from the germline V gene. The CDR3 length is 14 residues. V was clipped by 8 bases and J by 1 base; unmatched bases: 4. This CDR3 reads CASAGQGRTDTQYF. Here the CDR3 DNA reads TGTGCCAGCGCAGGACAGGGGCGCACAGATACGCAGTATTTT.

This clone was picked up a small number of times. This rearrangement joins TRBV27 to TRBJ2-3; D remains unclear. The CDR3 length is 13 residues. Trimming left V 5 bases short and J 2 bases short, with 8 bases between. Germline V gives CDR1 MNHEY, CDR2 SMNVEV (reference sequence). CDR3 sequence (DNA): TGTGCCAGCAGTATCCTTTTCACAGATACGCAGTATTTT. It yields the protein CASSILFTDTQYF.

This clone appeared a few times. V is TRBV20-1 and J is TRBJ1-1; D gene unclear. The CDR3 is made up of 10 amino acids. Trimming pared 7 bases from V and 11 bases from J, leaving 14 bases between. Looked up from germline, CDR1 is DFQATT and CDR2 is SNEGSKA (reference sequence). The DNA for the CDR3 is TGCAGTGTCAGGTCGAGTGCGGCTTTCTTT. Translating gives CSVRSSAAFF.

This clone was found a few times. Here the CDR3 reads CATLKGLAGSLRQYF. In nucleotides, the CDR3 is TGTGCCACCCTTAAAGGACTAGCGGGATCCTTACGGCAGTACTTC. V gene TRBV11-2 combines with J gene TRBJ2-7; the match to TRBD2 covers 12 bases. The germline CDR1 and CDR2 sequences are SGHAT and FQNNGV. The CDR3 loop spans 15 amino acids. After removal of 10 bases from V and 9 bases from J, the junction contained 16 bases not matched to a gene.

The chain is built from TRBV7-9 and TRBJ2-7, with 7 bases lining up with TRBD1. This CDR3 region has 14 residues. J lost 6 bases, V lost 3 bases, and 8 bases had no gene match. CDR1 is SEHNR and CDR2 is FQNEAQ in the germline V gene (reference sequence). The CDR3 sequence: CASSFRDSESEQYF. DNA for the CDR3: TGTGCCAGCAGCTTCCGGGACAGCGAATCCGAGCAGTACTTC.

The CDR3, as DNA: TGTGCCAGCAGCGTTAGCGGGAACCACGAGCAGTACTTC. Encoded protein: CASSVSGNHEQYF. The chain links TRBV7-9 to TRBJ2-7; 8 positions agree with TRBD2. The CDR3 is 13 residues long. From germline, CDR1 is SEHNR and CDR2 FQNEAQ (reference sequence). V lost 5 bases, J lost 5 bases, and 5 bases stayed unmatched.

The chain recombines TRBV18 with TRBJ2-1; a possible D gene is TRBD2 (6 bases). Trimming took off 4 bases at V and 6 bases at J, with 10 bases between the two ends. Germline V gene sequence: CDR1 KGHSH, CDR2 LQKENI. This CDR3 is built from 13 residues. CDR3 residues: CASSLAVSNEQFF. CDR3 sequence (DNA): TGTGCCAGCTCACTAGCGGTTAGCAATGAGCAGTTCTTC.

The rearrangement links TRBV27 to TRBJ1-1, with TRBD1 as a possible D gene (6 bases). CDR1 is MNHEY and CDR2 is SMNVEV in the germline V gene (reference sequence). V was shortened by 5 bases and J by 4 bases, with 14 bases between the two germline ends. There are 14 residues in the CDR3. CDR3 amino acids: CASSIGQTLTEAFF. For the CDR3, the DNA is TGTGCCAGCAGTATTGGACAGACGCTCACTGAAGCTTTCTTT.

This chain links TRBV10-2 with TRBJ2-7; TRBD2 agrees at 7 bases. This CDR3 contains 13 residues. V dropped 4 bases and J dropped 3; count of bases not matched to a gene: 3. Germline-derived CDR1 and CDR2 are WSHSY and SAAADI. The CDR3 sequence is CASSVAGVYEQYF. The DNA of the CDR3 is TGCGCCAGCAGTGTCGCGGGAGTCTACGAGCAGTACTTC.